The 4 T cell receptor beta chains listed next were all sequenced from one sample in a study of T cell responses to AZD1222 COVID-19 vaccine. The protocol was immunoSEQ multiplex PCR, while the TCRdb copy is restricted to in-frame clones and leaves out a portion. Of roughly 160,000 clones detected, 90% appear once; the ten largest clones hold about 1.4%. The material was peripheral blood, obtained on day 0 of AZD1222 vaccination. The receptors come from an adult in good health.

The J gene is TRBJ1-2, the V gene TRBV5-4; TRBD1 matches 8 bases. The germline V gene encodes CDR1 SGHNT and CDR2 YYREEE (reference sequence). The trim removed 2 bases at V and 8 bases at J, leaving 8 bases unmatched. The CDR3 covers 14 residues. The CDR3 DNA reads TGTGCCAGCAGCTTAGACAGGGGCCTTGCCGGCTACACCTTC. Its protein is CASSLDRGLAGYTF.

Only one count was recorded for this clone. The V gene is TRBV6-6, the J gene TRBJ2-2; 10 bases match TRBD1. Unmatched junction bases numbered 7, after V lost 2 bases and J lost 7 bases. The CDR3 length is 16 residues. Germline values: CDR1 MNHNY, CDR2 SVGAGI (reference sequence). The CDR3 region is CASSYPTGGAVGELFF. The CDR3 DNA sequence: TGTGCCAGCAGTTACCCGACAGGGGGCGCGGTCGGGGAGCTGTTTTTT.

The chain uses TRBV5-1 and TRBJ1-2; TRBD1 might be the D (5 bases). Trimming cost V 4 bases and J 1 base, with 26 bases left between them. Germline V gives CDR1 SGHRS, CDR2 YFSETQ. The CDR3 totals 19 residues. The CDR3 DNA sequence: TGCGCCAGCAGCCCAGCTCGTGGTGGGGCCGGCGGAAATAACTATGGCTACACCTTC. This sequence encodes CASSPARGGAGGNNYGYTF.

V gene TRBV28 combines with J gene TRBJ1-3; D perhaps matches TRBD1 (5 bases). The V gene's germline CDR1 is MDHEN and CDR2 SYDVKM. The CDR3 totals 16 residues. The V and J ends lost 7 bases and 0 bases respectively, with 16 bases between them. The CDR3 coding sequence is TGTGCCAGCACCTACCAAGGGACCAGCTCTGGAAACACCATATATTTT. It codes for CASTYQGTSSGNTIYF.